This TCR beta chain originates from a study of blood T cell repertoires in COVID-19. On the study more broadly: The United States, Italy and Spain supplied acute and convalescent COVID-19 samples. The analysed material was cDNA or gDNA that came from T cells, B-cell-depleted T cells, or PBMCs.

With V trimmed by 7 bases and J by 4 bases, 9 bases remained unmatched. Germline assignment: CDR1 MDHEN and CDR2 SYDVKM. The CDR3 contains 14 residues. In the original analysis: From reference gene primer amplification, estimates of nucleated cell counts were derived. Some clones are missing from TCRdb's copy, which holds only in-frame ones; the method was immunoSEQ multiplex PCR. The D gene and trimming were derived from the DNA, and the V and J assignments and clone size from that table. The data show tens of thousands of clones, approximately 80% seen once. The V and J genes are TRBV28 and TRBJ1-2, with TRBD1 matching over 7 bases. Input material: peripheral blood. This TCR was recovered from a man aged 30 to 39 with COVID-19, enrolled during active disease. The CDR3 region is CASTKGQSLYGYTF. DNA for the CDR3: TGTGCCAGCACCAAGGGACAGAGTCTCTATGGCTACACCTTC.